This T cell receptor (beta chain) was found in a study of identical twins. TCRdb processed the 5' RACE reads anew with MiXCR; each CDR3 protein has one entry. The sample has a few hundred thousand distinct CDR3 sequences, roughly 10% seen once. This clonotype was observed at least ten times. The same sample was also studied in work on yellow fever vaccine responses in identical twins.

Sequences were obtained from CD8+ T cells sorted from blood. This TCR derives from a woman in her late teens or twenties in good health.

CDR3 nucleotides: TGTGCCAGCAGTTTTCCCGGGGAGCAGTTCTTC. Translation gives CASSFPGEQFF. The rearrangement joins TRBV7-9 to TRBJ2-1; D ambiguous. The CDR3 runs to 11 residues. Trimming removed 6 bases from V and 10 bases from J, with 10 bases in between. Germline CDR1 is SEHNR and CDR2 is FQNEAQ (reference sequence).